This T cell receptor (beta chain) was recorded in a study of CD8 T cells in ankylosing spondylitis. Comments on this clonotype: Its specificity is not known.

Findings and caveats of the study: In synovial fluid and blood from reactive arthritis, some motif variants were previously reported. Ankylosing spondylitis blood appeared to carry a characteristic TCR beta motif of roughly eight highly homologous variants.

TCRdb ran MiXCR on the 5' RACE reads and lists one entry per CDR3 protein. The repertoire has more than 100,000 distinct CDR3 sequences, roughly 18% of them found once; the top ten carry around a third. V was pared by 2 bases and J by 3 bases, with 13 bases between. CDR3 length: 15 amino acids. Germline loops: CDR1 MNHEY, CDR2 SVGAGI. This TCR derives from a male donor with ankylosing spondylitis. Sequenced input: blood, either unsorted or a sorted T cell fraction (not recorded which). The chain is built from TRBV6-5 and TRBJ1-1; no clear D gene. CDR3 region: CASSYLAGGDTEAFF. The CDR3 nucleotides read TGTGCCAGCAGTTACCTAGCTGGTGGGGACACTGAAGCTTTCTTT.